The entry below describes one T cell receptor (beta chain). In its sample, this clonotype was seen a few times. Its antigen is not yet known. No per-base quality is available; no much larger clone lies one base away. The junction carries 27 bases between V and J, which are trimmed by 4 bases and 8 bases respectively. The germline V gene supplies CDR1 LGHNA and CDR2 YNFKEQ. Counted from cysteine to phenylalanine, this CDR3 has 18 amino acids. Here the CDR3 DNA is all that survives: 54 bases in frame from base 1. For 3 days, T cells were expanded from blood mononuclear cells using either the anti-CD3 antibody OKT3 or CD3/CD28 Dynabeads. The culture conditions for expanded T cells were RPMI 1640 plus 10% fetal bovine serum, recombinant human IL-2 (approximately 99 IU/ml) and IL-7 (about 5 ng/ml). Cocultures combined about 5 x 10^4 normal T cells with about 5 x 10^4 target cells and bispecific antibody in about 0.095 mL, incubated about 17 hours at 37°C. Each bispecific antibody consisted of two single-chain variable fragments expressed in a single-chain diabody format with a His tag. The effector T cells were obtained from healthy human donors, with peripheral blood mononuclear cells isolated from leukapheresis samples by Ficoll density gradient centrifugation.

The sample belongs to a study of beta chain bispecific antibodies for T cell cancers (dated by TCRdb to the early 2020s). General notes on the study: T cells from healthy donors were cocultured with T cell leukemia lines in the presence of bispecific antibodies, after which the depletion of each TRBV family was measured by TRBV sequencing of the surviving cells. Surface TRBV12 (TRBV12-3) was expressed by Jurkat cells, and surface TRBV5-5 was expressed by HPB-ALL cells.

What the authors observed across the whole study: Cross-reactivity of the anti-TRBV5-5 antibody with TRBV5-6 was attributed to high sequence similarity between the two genes. Every sequenced sample was a mix of normal T cells and leukemia cell line cells, and most of the targeted TRBV signal originated from the leukemia cells instead of the normal T cells.

The libraries included unique molecular identifier barcodes, and the barcodes were used to quantify clonotypes. Qiagen AllPrep DNA/RNA Micro kits were used to isolate total RNA, and an Agilent TapeStation was used to check RNA quality. TCR beta libraries were built by 5' RACE: cDNA synthesis followed by two PCR steps using TCR beta constant-region gene-specific primers. An Illumina MiSeq platform was used to sequence the TCR beta libraries. In the original analysis: MIGEC, MiXCR and VDJtools were used to process the reads. Clonotype frequency was calculated as the fraction of unique molecular identifiers assigned to a given clonotype among all unique molecular identifiers in the sample. Nonfunctional TRBV genes classified in IMGT as pseudogenes or open reading frames, for example TRBV1, TRBV12-1 and TRBV21, were left out. The public reads were run again by TCRdb, first through fastp at Q25 and then through MiXCR, and only productive beta chains were kept. A single entry per CDR3 protein holds the most common genes and DNA from its merged rows. For this entry, the V and J calls and clone size follow TCRdb and not the study's own pipeline. The sample table contains 20,000 to 25,000 distinct CDR3 sequences; only one count was recorded for 2.6% of them. The ten largest clonotypes hold approximately 30% of the sample.

Material: healthy donor T cells cultured with leukemia cells. The receptor comes from a human donor in good health. Some clones in this sample may be carry-over from other donors' samples. The chain employs TRBV4-2 and TRBJ2-1; the best D guess is TRBD1, with 6 bases matching. The CDR3 corresponds to CASSRDPAGQGNIYEQFF. Read as DNA, the sequence is TGTGCCAGCAGCCGGGATCCCGCCGGGCAGGGGAATATCTATGAGCAGTTCTTC.